This T cell receptor beta chain was obtained from a study of CD8 T cells in Susac syndrome. The RNA, about 0.5 to 1 ug, was put through reverse transcription using random hexamers. Amplification of the TCR beta CDR3 was carried out by immunoSEQ multiplex PCR, which spanned a total of 54 Vbeta and 13 Jbeta segments. TCRdb independently ran MiXCR on the immunoSEQ multiplex PCR reads; one entry per CDR3 protein. The sample has 120,000 to 150,000 distinct CDR3 sequences, roughly 94% seen once. Sequencing targeted TCR beta in T cells from blood (CD8+ and CD4+). Healthy donors constituted the controls, which were matched for age and sex. Negative isolation yielded CD4+ and CD8+ T cells, and FACS enriched TEMRA cells. The CDR3 totals 16 residues. Germline V lookup: CDR1 SGHDN, CDR2 FVKESK. Trimming shortened V by 1 base and J by 12 bases, and 21 bases separated the two germline ends.

The TCR was taken from a human donor in good health. Sample: CD4+ T cells from PBMCs. This chain uses TRBV14 with TRBJ1-4; D is possibly TRBD1 (5 bases). As DNA, the CDR3 is TGTGCCAGCAGCCAAGGCTGGGGACCCAGCTATGAGGAACTGTTTTTT. Residues: CASSQGWGPSYEELFF. Variable domain in full (rest from reference TRBV14 and TRBJ1-4): EAGVTQFPSHSVIEKGQTVTLRCDPISGHDNLYWYRRVMGKEIKFLLHFVKESKQDESGMPNNRFLAERTGGTYSTLKVQPAELEDSGVYFCASSQGWGPSYEELFFGSGTQLSVL.